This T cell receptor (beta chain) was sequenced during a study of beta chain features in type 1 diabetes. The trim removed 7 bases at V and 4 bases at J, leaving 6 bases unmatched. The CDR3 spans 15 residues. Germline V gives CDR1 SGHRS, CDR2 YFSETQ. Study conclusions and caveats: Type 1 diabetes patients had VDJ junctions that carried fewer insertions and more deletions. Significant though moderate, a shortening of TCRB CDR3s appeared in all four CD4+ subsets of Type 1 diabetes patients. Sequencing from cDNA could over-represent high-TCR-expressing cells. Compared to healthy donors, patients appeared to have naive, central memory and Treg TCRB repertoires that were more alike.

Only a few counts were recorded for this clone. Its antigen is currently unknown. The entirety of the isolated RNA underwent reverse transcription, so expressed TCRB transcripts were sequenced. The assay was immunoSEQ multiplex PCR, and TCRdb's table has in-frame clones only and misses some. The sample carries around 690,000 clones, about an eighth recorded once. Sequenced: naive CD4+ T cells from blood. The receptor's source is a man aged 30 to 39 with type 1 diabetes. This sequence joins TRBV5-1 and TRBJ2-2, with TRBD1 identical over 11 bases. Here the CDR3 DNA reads TGCGCCAGCGTTTTCGGGACAGGGGGCACCGGGGAGCTGTTTTTT. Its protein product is CASVFGTGGTGELFF.